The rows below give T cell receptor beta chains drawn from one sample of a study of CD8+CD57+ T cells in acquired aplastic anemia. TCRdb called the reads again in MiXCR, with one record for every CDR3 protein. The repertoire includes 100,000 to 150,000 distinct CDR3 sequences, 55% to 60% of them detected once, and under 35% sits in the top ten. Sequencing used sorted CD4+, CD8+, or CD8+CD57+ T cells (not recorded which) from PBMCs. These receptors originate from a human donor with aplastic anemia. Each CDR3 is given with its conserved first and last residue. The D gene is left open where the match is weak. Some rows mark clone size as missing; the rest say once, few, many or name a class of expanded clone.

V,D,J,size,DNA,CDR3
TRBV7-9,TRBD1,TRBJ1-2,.,TGTGCCAGCAGCCTGGGGACAGGGGGGGACTATGGCTACACCTTC,CASSLGTGGDYGYTF
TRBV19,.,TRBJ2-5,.,TGTGCCAGTAGCCAATTTGGGTTACAGCAAGAGACCCAGTACTTC,CASSQFGLQQETQYF
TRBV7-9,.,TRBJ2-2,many,TGTGCCAGCAGCCTTACAGGGACCGGGGAGCTGTTTTTT,CASSLTGTGELFF
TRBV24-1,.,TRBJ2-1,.,TGTGCCACCAGTGAAGGCAGAGGGAATGGCGAGCAGTTCTTC,CATSEGRGNGEQFF
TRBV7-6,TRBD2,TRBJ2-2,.,TGTGCCAGCAGCACAGGCGGGGGGAAAACCGGGGAGCTGTTTTTT,CASSTGGGKTGELFF
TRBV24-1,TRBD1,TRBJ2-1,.,TGTGCCACCAGTGATCCCCGGACAGGGGGCAATGAGCAGTTCTTC,CATSDPRTGGNEQFF
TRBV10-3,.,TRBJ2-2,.,TGTGCCATCAGTGAGTGGGGGAACACCGGGGAGCTGTTTTTT,CAISEWGNTGELFF
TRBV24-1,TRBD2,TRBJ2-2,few,TGTGCCACCAGTGACCCCATAGCGGGAGTGACGAACGGGGAGCTGTTTTTT,CATSDPIAGVTNGELFF
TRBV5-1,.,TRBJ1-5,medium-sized,TGCGCCAGCAGCACCGGGACGGACCATCAGCCCCAGCATTTT,CASSTGTDHQPQHF
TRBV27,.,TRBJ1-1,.,TGTGCCAGCACCACAGGGTACAGCACTGAAGCTTTCTTT,CASTTGYSTEAFF
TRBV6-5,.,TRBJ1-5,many,TGTGCCAGCAGTTATTCGGACAGATCACAGCCCCAGCATTTT,CASSYSDRSQPQHF
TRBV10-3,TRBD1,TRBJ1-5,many,TGTGCCATCAGTGAGAATACAGGGGGCGTTGATCAGCCCCAGCATTTT,CAISENTGGVDQPQHF
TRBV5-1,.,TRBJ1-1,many,TGCGCCAGCAGCTTGGAACAGGGCTTGGACACTGAAGCTTTCTTT,CASSLEQGLDTEAFF
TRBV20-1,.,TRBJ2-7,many,TGCAGTGCTAGAGATCGTCAGGACCACGAGCAGTACTTC,CSARDRQDHEQYF
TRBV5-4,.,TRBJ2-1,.,TGTGCCAGCAGCTTGGGCGCAGGGCCCTCCTACAATGAGCAGTTCTTC,CASSLGAGPSYNEQFF
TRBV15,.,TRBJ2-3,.,TGTGCCACTAGCTGGAGTAGACTCACAGATACGCAGTATTTT,CATSWSRLTDTQYF
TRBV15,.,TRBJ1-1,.,TGTGCCACCAGCGCGCCGGGAACAAGCACTGAAGCTTTCTTT,CATSAPGTSTEAFF
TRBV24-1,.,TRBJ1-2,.,TGTGCCACCAGTAAGGGAGCGAGCTATGGCTACACCTTC,CATSKGASYGYTF
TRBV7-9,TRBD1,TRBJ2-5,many,TGTGCCAGCAGCACAATCCGGACAGGGGTCTCAGAGACCCAGTACTTC,CASSTIRTGVSETQYF
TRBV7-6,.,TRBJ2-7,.,TGTGCCAGCAGCTTAGGTCCAGGCACCTACGAGCAGTACTTC,CASSLGPGTYEQYF
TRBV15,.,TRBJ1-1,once,TGTGCCACCAGCAGAGGCCTTGGGAGTAAGGGGAACACTGAAGCTTTCTTT,CATSRGLGSKGNTEAFF
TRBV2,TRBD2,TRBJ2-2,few,TGTGCCAGCAGTGTAGCGGGAGTTACCGGGGAGCTGTTTTTT,CASSVAGVTGELFF
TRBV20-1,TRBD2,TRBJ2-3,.,TGCAGTGCTAGTGGGACTAGCGGGAGAGGGAATACGCAGTATTTT,CSASGTSGRGNTQYF
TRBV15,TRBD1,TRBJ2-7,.,TGTGCCACCAGCAGAGCTGCCGGGACAGGGGGCTACGAGCAGTACTTC,CATSRAAGTGGYEQYF
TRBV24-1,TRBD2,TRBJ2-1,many,TGTGCCTCTCCGGGGGGGCGATCTATCAATGAGCAGTTCTTC,CASPGGRSINEQFF
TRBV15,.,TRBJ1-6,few,TGTGCCACCAGCAGGGACAGAGAAACTTCACCCCTCCACTTT,CATSRDRETSPLHF
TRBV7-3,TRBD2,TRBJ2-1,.,TGTGCCAGCAGCCTTGGGACTAGCCTAAGTGGTGAGCAGTTCTTC,CASSLGTSLSGEQFF
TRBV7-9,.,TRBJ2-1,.,TGTGCCAGCAGCTTTGGTGGCTACAATGAGCAGTTCTTC,CASSFGGYNEQFF
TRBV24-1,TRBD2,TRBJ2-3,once,TGTGCCCTTCCCCCGGGACTAGCTAGCACAGATACGCAGTATTTT,CALPPGLASTDTQYF
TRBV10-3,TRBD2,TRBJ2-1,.,TGTGCCATGAGACTAGCGGGGGACCGGGGTGAGCAGTTCTTC,CAMRLAGDRGEQFF
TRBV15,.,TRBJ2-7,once,TGTGCCACCAGCGCCTCCCGGACCACTTCCTACGAGCAGTACTTC,CATSASRTTSYEQYF
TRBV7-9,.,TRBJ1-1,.,TGTGCCAGCAGCTTATACGACACTGAAGCTTTCTTT,CASSLYDTEAFF
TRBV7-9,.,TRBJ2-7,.,TGTGCCAGCAGCCTCCTTGTGGGGGCGTACGAGCAGTACTTC,CASSLLVGAYEQYF
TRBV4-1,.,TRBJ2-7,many,TGCGCCAGCAGCCACGGACAGTCCTACGAGCAGTACTTC,CASSHGQSYEQYF
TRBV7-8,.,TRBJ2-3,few,TGTGCCAGCAGTGCCGGGGGACACACAGATACGCAGTATTTT,CASSAGGHTDTQYF
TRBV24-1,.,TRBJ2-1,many,TGTGCCACCAGTGATTTACGGAGCTCCTACAATGAGCAGTTCTTC,CATSDLRSSYNEQFF
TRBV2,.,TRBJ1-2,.,TGTGACAGCACCCCCCCGGGGGATGGCTACACCTTC,CDSTPPGDGYTF
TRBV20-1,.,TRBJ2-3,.,TGCAGTGCTCATAACACAGATACGCAGTATTTT,CSAHNTDTQYF
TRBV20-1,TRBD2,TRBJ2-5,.,TGCAGTGCTAGAGGGACTAGCGGCCAAGAGACCCAGTACTTC,CSARGTSGQETQYF
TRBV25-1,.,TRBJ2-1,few,TGTGCCAGCAGTGAAGACGGGGCCAGGGGACAGTTCTTC,CASSEDGARGQFF
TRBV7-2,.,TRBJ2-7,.,TGTGCCAGCAGATCAGGACAGTACGAGCAGTACTTC,CASRSGQYEQYF
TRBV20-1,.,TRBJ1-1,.,TGCAGTGCTAAGGCAGGGCAGAACACTGAAGCTTTCTTT,CSAKAGQNTEAFF
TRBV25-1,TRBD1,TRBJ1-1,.,TGTGCCAGCAGCCCGGGGACAGGGGCTGCGAACACTGAAGCTTTCTTT,CASSPGTGAANTEAFF
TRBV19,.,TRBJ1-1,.,TGTGCCAGTAGTCGCCGGGGGGGTAACACTGAAGCTTTCTTT,CASSRRGGNTEAFF
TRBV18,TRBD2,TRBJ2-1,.,TGTGCCAGCTCACGAACCGGGACTAGCGCCGACAATGAGCAGTTCTTC,CASSRTGTSADNEQFF
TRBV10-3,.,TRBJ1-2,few,TGTGCCATCAGTGAGTCAGAATACTATGGCTACACCTTC,CAISESEYYGYTF
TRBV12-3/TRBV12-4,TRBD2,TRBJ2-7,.,TGTGCCAGCAGCATTACTCTAGCGGGGGGCCCCTACGAGCAGTACTTC,CASSITLAGGPYEQYF
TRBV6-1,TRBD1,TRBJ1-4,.,TGTGCCAGCAGATTTAGGGGGCTGACTAATGAAAAACTGTTTTTT,CASRFRGLTNEKLFF
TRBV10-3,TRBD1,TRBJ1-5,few,TGTGCCACCAGGACAGGGCAGGAGCCCCAGCATTTT,CATRTGQEPQHF
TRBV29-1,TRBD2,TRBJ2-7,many,TGCAGCGTTGAGGTCGCGGGAGAGGGCGACGAGCAGTACTTC,CSVEVAGEGDEQYF
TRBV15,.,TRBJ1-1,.,TGTGCCACCAGCAGAGATCGGGGAGGCACTGAAGCTTTCTTT,CATSRDRGGTEAFF
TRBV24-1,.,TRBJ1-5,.,TGTGCCACCAGAGCGGAGCCGGGACGGAATCAGCCCCAGCATTTT,CATRAEPGRNQPQHF
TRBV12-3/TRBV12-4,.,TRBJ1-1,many,TGTGCCAGCAGTTTACGGTCCATCATGAACACTGAAGCTTTCTTT,CASSLRSIMNTEAFF
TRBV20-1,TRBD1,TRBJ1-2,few,TGCAGTACCGAGGTTCCCGCCTTACGGGACAGGGCGGACTATGGCTACACCTTC,CSTEVPALRDRADYGYTF
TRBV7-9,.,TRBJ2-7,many,TGTGCGTCCCAGCCGGGACAAGGCTACGAGCAGTACTTC,CASQPGQGYEQYF
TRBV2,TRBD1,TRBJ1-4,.,TGTGCCAGCAGTGACCCAGGGGGAGGAGAAAAACTGTTTTTT,CASSDPGGGEKLFF